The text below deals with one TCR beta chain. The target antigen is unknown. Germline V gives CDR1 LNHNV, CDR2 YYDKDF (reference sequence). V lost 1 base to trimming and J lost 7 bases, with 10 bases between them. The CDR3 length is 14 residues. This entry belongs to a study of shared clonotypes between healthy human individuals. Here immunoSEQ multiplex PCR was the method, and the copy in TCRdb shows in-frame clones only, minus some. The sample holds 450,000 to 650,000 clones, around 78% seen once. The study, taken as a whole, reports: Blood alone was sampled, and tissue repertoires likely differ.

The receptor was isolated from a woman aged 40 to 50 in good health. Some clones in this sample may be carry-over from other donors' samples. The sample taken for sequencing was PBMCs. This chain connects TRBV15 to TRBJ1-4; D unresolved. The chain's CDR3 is CATSRGTESEKLFF. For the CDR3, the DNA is TGTGCCACCAGCAGAGGGACGGAATCTGAAAAACTGTTTTTT. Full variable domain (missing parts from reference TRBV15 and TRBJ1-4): DAMVIQNPRYQVTQFGKPVTLSCSQTLNHNVMYWYQQKSSQAPKLLFHYYDKDFNNEADTPDNFQSRRPNTSFCFLDIRSPGLGDTAMYLCATSRGTESEKLFFGSGTQLSVL.